Listed here is a single T cell receptor (beta chain). The repertoire was sequenced with immunoSEQ multiplex PCR; TCRdb's copy has only in-frame clones and lacks some. The sample contains a few hundred thousand clones, about four fifths of which appear only once. Germline lookup yields CDR1 SNHLY and CDR2 FYNNEI. V shed 11 bases, J shed 4 bases, and the junction held 19 bases outside the gene matches. This CDR3 region has 16 residues. This sample is drawn from a study of blood T cell repertoires in COVID-19. Study information: The United States, Italy and Spain were the sources of the acute and convalescent COVID-19 samples. T cells, B-cell-depleted T cells, or PBMCs supplied cDNA or gDNA.

Sequencing was carried out using peripheral blood. This TCR derives from a man under 40 who had recovered from COVID-19. This chain joins TRBV2 and TRBJ1-2; 7 nucleotides line up with TRBD1. The CDR3 region is CAAAGGTDKTPYGYTF. The CDR3 DNA reads as TGTGCCGCGGCAGGCGGGACAGACAAAACTCCCTATGGCTACACCTTC.